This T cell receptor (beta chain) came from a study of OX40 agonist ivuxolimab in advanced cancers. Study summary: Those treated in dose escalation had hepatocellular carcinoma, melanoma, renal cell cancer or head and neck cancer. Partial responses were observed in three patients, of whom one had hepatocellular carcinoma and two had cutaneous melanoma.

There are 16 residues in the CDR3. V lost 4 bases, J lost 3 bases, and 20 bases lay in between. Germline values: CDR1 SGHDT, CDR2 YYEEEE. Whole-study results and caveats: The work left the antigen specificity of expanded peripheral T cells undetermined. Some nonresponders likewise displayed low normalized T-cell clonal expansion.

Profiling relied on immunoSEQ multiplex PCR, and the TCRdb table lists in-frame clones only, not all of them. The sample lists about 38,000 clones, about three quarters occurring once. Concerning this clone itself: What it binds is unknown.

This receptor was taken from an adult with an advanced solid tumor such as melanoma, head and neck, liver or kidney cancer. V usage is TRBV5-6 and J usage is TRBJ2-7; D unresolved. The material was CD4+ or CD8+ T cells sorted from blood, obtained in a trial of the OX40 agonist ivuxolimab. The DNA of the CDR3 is TGTGCCAGCAGCCCGCGCCCGTCGCGAGTAAACTACGAGCAGTACTTC. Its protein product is CASSPRPSRVNYEQYF.